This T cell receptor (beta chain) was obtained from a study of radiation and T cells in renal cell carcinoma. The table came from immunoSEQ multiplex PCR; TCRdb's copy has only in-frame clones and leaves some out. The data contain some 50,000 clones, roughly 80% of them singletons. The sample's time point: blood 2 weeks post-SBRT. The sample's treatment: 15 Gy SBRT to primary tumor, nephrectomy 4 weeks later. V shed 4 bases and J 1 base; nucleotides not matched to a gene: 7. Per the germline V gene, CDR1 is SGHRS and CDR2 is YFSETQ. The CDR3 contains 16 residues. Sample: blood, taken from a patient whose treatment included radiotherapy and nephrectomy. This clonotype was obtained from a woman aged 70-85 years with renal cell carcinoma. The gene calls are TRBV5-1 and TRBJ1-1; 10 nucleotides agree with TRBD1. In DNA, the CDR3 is TGCGCCAGCAGCCTGCGGACAGGGGGGGAGAACACTGAAGCTTTCTTT. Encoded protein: CASSLRTGGENTEAFF. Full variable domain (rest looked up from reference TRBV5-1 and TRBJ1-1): KAGVTQTPRYLIKTRGQQVTLSCSPISGHRSVSWYQQTPGQGLQFLFEYFSETQRNKGNFPGRFSGRQFSNSRSEMNVSTLELGDSALYLCASSLRTGGENTEAFFGQGTRLTVV.